These 20 T cell receptor beta chains came from one sample sequenced in a study of shared clonotypes between healthy human individuals (dated by TCRdb to the early 2020s). The library was generated by the immunoSEQ multiplex PCR assay. In TCRdb, the immuneACCESS table is reduced to in-frame sequences with V and J assigned. These tables do not hold every clone; where another copy was compared, an unresolved V gene accounts for under half, and the others remain unexplained. Here the sample has about half a million clones; roughly 80% occur a single time. The ten most abundant clones make up over 9.5% of the sample. Sequencing was carried out using PBMCs. These receptors came from a woman between 40 and 50 years old in good health. Some clones in this sample may be carry-over from other donors' samples.

V is TRBV21-1 and J is TRBJ1-5; the table calls TRBD1, which could not be checked here. TRBV21-1 is a pseudogene segment. The CDR3 has 14 amino acids. DNA for the CDR3: TGTGCCAGCAGCCTGGGACAGGGAGATCAGCCCCAGCATTTT. Translation gives CASSLGQGDQPQHF.

This rearrangement joins TRBV29-1 to TRBJ2-5; perhaps D is TRBD1 or TRBD2 (5 bases each). V gave up 4 bases and J gave up 6 bases, with 6 bases separating them. The CDR3 runs to 10 residues. Looked up from germline, CDR1 is SQVTM and CDR2 is ANQGSEA. The CDR3 DNA follows: TGCAGCGTTGGGGGACAGACCCAGTACTTC. Encoded protein: CSVGGQTQYF.

CDR3 protein: CASSPQQSGTQYF. The CDR3, as DNA: TGTGCCAGCAGCCCACAGCAGTCGGGGACCCAGTACTTC. The V call is TRBV7-9, the J call TRBJ2-5; no definite D call. V shed 5 bases and J shed 7 bases, with 14 bases lying between them. This CDR3 has 13 amino acids. Germline assignment: CDR1 SEHNR and CDR2 FQNEAQ (reference sequence).

The chain employs TRBV28 and TRBJ2-7, with 8 bases lining up with TRBD2. With V trimmed by 3 bases and J by 0 bases, 10 bases remained unmatched. Germline V gene sequence: CDR1 MDHEN, CDR2 SYDVKM. This CDR3 is 17 amino acids long. CDR3 bases: TGTGCCAGCAGTTTCCCCCCGGGGAGCGGGAGCTCCTACGAGCAGTACTTC. This translates into CASSFPPGSGSSYEQYF.

With regard to this clone: A read error likely explains this, since a far larger clone differs by one base. The chain joins TRBV7-8 to TRBJ1-1; the D is unclear. This CDR3 contains 12 residues. CDR1 and CDR2 from the germline V gene are SGHVS and FQNEAQ. Here the CDR3 DNA reads TGTGCCCGCAGCTTTTTAAACACTGAAGCTTTCTTT. Translation gives CARSFLNTEAFF.

The J gene is TRBJ1-5, the V gene TRBV21-1; TRBD1 reflects the table's D call only, with no check against the DNA. TRBV21-1 is termed a pseudogene. This CDR3 is 13 amino acids long. The chain's CDR3 is CASSGQQGPPQHF. CDR3 nucleotide sequence: TGTGCCAGCAGCGGACAACAGGGACCGCCCCAGCATTTT.

This clone was found a few times. V is TRBV11-2 and J is TRBJ2-1, with D uncertain. CDR3 length: 14 residues. The germline CDR1 and CDR2 sequences are SGHAT and FQNNGV. With 1 base removed from V and 5 bases from J, the gap between germline ends came to 9 bases. The CDR3 sequence is CASSLVQNNNEQFF. In DNA form, the CDR3 reads TGTGCCAGCAGCTTAGTTCAGAATAACAATGAGCAGTTCTTC.

This clone was picked up a small number of times. One base away lies a much larger clone, so this may be a sequencing read error. The V and J genes are TRBV4-1 and TRBJ2-1, with 9 bases lining up with TRBD2. Germline CDR1 reads MGHRA; CDR2 reads YSYEKL. The CDR3 is 15 amino acids. The CDR3 bases are TGCGCCAGCAGCCAGGGGTCTAGCGGGGTCAATGGGCAGTTCTTC. Protein sequence: CASSQGSSGVNGQFF.

With regard to this clone: A far larger clone is one base from this, pointing to a likely read error. The V call is TRBV5-4, the J call TRBJ1-1; no clear D gene. The V gene's germline CDR1 is SGHNT and CDR2 YYREEE (reference sequence). The CDR3 loop spans 15 amino acids. CDR3 in DNA: TGTGCCAGCAGCTTCCTTTCGCAGACTGGAACTGAAACTTTCTTT. Translation: CASSFLSQTGTETFF.

This sequence joins TRBV4-2 and TRBJ2-1; D remains unclear. Germline V gives CDR1 LGHNA, CDR2 YNFKEQ. The CDR3 contains 13 residues. V gave up 1 base and J gave up 9 bases, with 10 bases separating them. The CDR3 DNA sequence: TGTGCCAGCAGCCAAGGGTCCGGACCTGAGCAGTTCTTC. Its protein is CASSQGSGPEQFF.

V and J are TRBV28 and TRBJ2-4; perhaps TRBD2 as D (6 bases). With 3 bases removed from V and 7 bases from J, the gap between germline ends came to 13 bases. The CDR3 length is 14 residues. CDR1 and CDR2 (germline): MDHEN, SYDVKM. The CDR3 protein is CASSFSGVGNIQYF. CDR3 DNA: TGTGCCAGCAGTTTTTCGGGGGTAGGGAACATTCAGTACTTC.

This sequence joins TRBV5-1 and TRBJ2-5; weak D call: TRBD2 (6 bases). The ends were cut back, 0 bases at V and 0 bases at J, with 12 bases in the middle. The CDR3 has 16 residues. Germline V gene lookup returns CDR1 SGHRS and CDR2 YFSETQ. CDR3 sequence reads: CASSLGRDPYQETQYF. The CDR3 DNA follows: TGCGCCAGCAGCTTGGGGCGGGACCCGTACCAAGAGACCCAGTACTTC.

This clone was seen many times. This sample also contains other DNA sequences that code for the same CDR3. The chain combines TRBV19 with TRBJ2-7; 7 positions agree with TRBD2. Trimming removed 5 bases from V and 2 bases from J; junction bases left unmatched: 15. Germline CDR1 is LNHDA and CDR2 is SQIVND (reference sequence). The CDR3 loop spans 17 amino acids. This chain's CDR3 is CASSPRGGTLFPYEQYF. DNA of the CDR3: TGTGCCAGTAGTCCTCGGGGAGGGACGTTATTCCCCTACGAGCAGTACTTC.

This clone was counted many times. The chain recombines TRBV18 with TRBJ2-1; a possible D gene is TRBD1 (6 bases). Between the trimmed V and J ends, which lost 4 bases and 3 bases, there was a span of 16 bases. This CDR3 has 16 residues. Looked up from germline, CDR1 is KGHSH and CDR2 is LQKENI. The CDR3 DNA reads as TGTGCCAGCTCACGAACCGGGACATCTCGCTACAATGAGCAGTTCTTC. This sequence encodes CASSRTGTSRYNEQFF.

This clone was observed a few times. The CDR3 sequence is CASSVDRVGQPQHF. The CDR3 DNA reads as TGTGCCAGCAGCGTGGACAGGGTGGGACAGCCCCAGCATTTT. The chain employs TRBV9 and TRBJ1-5; 8 nucleotides agree with TRBD1. Trimming took 2 bases from V and 7 from J; bases not matched to a gene: 5. The germline V gene has CDR1 SGDLS and CDR2 YYNGEE. The CDR3 length is 14 residues.

The chain links TRBV5-8 to TRBJ2-3; 8 nucleotides line up with TRBD1. Per the germline V gene, CDR1 is SGHTS and CDR2 is YDEGEE. This CDR3 spans 15 amino acids. V trimming: 6 bases; J trimming: 0 bases; junction bases outside the gene matches: 6. The CDR3 region has the DNA TGTGCCAGCACCCGGCAGGGGGCTAGCACAGATACGCAGTATTTT. Protein sequence: CASTRQGASTDTQYF. Combining the CDR3 with reference TRBV5-8 and TRBJ2-3 gives the whole variable domain EAGVTQSPTHLIKTRGQQATLRCSPISGHTSVYWYQQALGLGLQFLLWYDEGEERNRGNFPPRFSGRQFPNYSSELNVNALELEDSALYLCASTRQGASTDTQYFGPGTRLTVL.

The chain recombines TRBV5-1 with TRBJ1-4; maybe TRBD1 (6 bases). V lost 7 bases to trimming and J lost 0 bases, with 7 bases between them. The germline CDR1 and CDR2 sequences are SGHRS and YFSETQ. CDR3 length equals 13 residues. The CDR3 DNA is TGCGCCAGCCGGACAGCAACTAATGAAAAACTGTTTTTT. It codes for CASRTATNEKLFF.

The V gene is TRBV19, the J gene TRBJ2-1; D is undetermined. The V gene's germline CDR1 is LNHDA and CDR2 SQIVND (reference sequence). V lost 4 bases to trimming and J lost 9 bases, with 13 bases between them. The CDR3 consists of 13 residues. For the CDR3, the DNA is TGTGCCAGTAGTACAAACTGGATAGGTGAGCAGTTCTTC. As protein: CASSTNWIGEQFF.

The chain links TRBV7-9 to TRBJ1-3; D perhaps matches TRBD1 (5 bases). Trimming shortened V by 6 bases and J by 4 bases, and 19 bases separated the two germline ends. The CDR3 has 16 amino acids. Per germline, CDR1 SEHNR and CDR2 FQNEAQ (reference sequence). CDR3 DNA sequence: TGTGCCAGCAGGGCATTAAGTGGGGGGGTCGGAAACACCATATATTTT. Encoded protein: CASRALSGGVGNTIYF.

In the case of this clone: A far larger clone lies a single base away; this is likely a read error. The rearrangement links TRBV19 to TRBJ2-3, with TRBD2 as a possible D gene (5 bases). The CDR3 has 14 amino acids. Germline V gene sequence: CDR1 LNHDA, CDR2 SQIVND (reference sequence). CDR3 bases: TGTGCCAGTAGTATTCGGACCGGGGAAGATACGCGGTATTTT. The encoded protein is CASSIRTGEDTRYF.